This T cell receptor beta chain was recovered during a study of blood T cells in healthy people across ages. Study observations and caveats: Diversity figures derived from one million T cells were judged to underestimate the true value.

With a J-beta primer mix and a sample-barcoded 5' primer, a second PCR ran roughly 6 to 11 cycles. One entry per CDR3 protein, called by TCRdb with MiXCR from the 5' RACE reads. The repertoire holds about 780,000 distinct CDR3 sequences, with 35% to 50% as singletons. This clonotype occurred many times. Its target is not known. The draw of peripheral blood yielded about 9.4 milliliters from each donor. Sequenced: blood. This clonotype was obtained from a man older than 75 in good health.

For the CDR3, the DNA is TGCAGCGTTGATTACAGGGGGCTATCTAGCACAGATACGCAGTATTTT. As protein: CSVDYRGLSSTDTQYF. The V and J genes are TRBV29-1 and TRBJ2-3; 9 nucleotides agree with TRBD1. Germline trimming cut 3 bases from V and 0 bases from J; bases unmatched to any gene: 7. The CDR3 consists of 16 residues. The germline V gene has CDR1 SQVTM and CDR2 ANQGSEA.